The sequence of this T cell receptor (beta chain) was determined in a study of regulatory T cells in long-lasting Graves disease. About the study: Disease was considered persistent Graves' disease after over 5 years of antithyroid drugs (with positive TSH receptor antibodies).

Indicated time point: persistent/refractory GD, antithyroid drugs over 5 years with positive TRAb. Extracted PBMC RNA gave rise to the TCR library. Graves' disease was diagnosed by American Thyroid Association guidelines. Collection of peripheral blood (roughly 9 milliliters) was done using EDTA tubes. Sequencing libraries for TCR beta were prepared with iRepertoire HTBI primers and Arm-PCR of CDR3 regions. TCRdb reprocessed the multiplex PCR reads via MiXCR and lists one record per CDR3 protein. The data show under 450,000 distinct CDR3 sequences, roughly 23% seen once. This clonotype appeared many times. Deletions cut 8 bases from V and 4 bases from J, with 14 bases between. Germline V gene data show CDR1 as SNHLY and CDR2 as FYNNEI. This CDR3 spans 13 amino acids.

The chain joins TRBV2 to TRBJ1-1, with a weak D call TRBD1 (5 bases). The receptor was derived from a woman aged 35 to 49 with Graves disease. The sample consisted of peripheral blood mononuclear cells (PBMCs), taken when the disease was refractory, from a patient treated with antithyroid drugs. The CDR3 region is CASSQGRFTEAFF. Here the CDR3 DNA reads TGTGCCAGCTCGCAGGGAAGGTTCACTGAAGCTTTCTTT.